This TCR beta chain was found in a study of control samples from healthy donors and cancer patients. Trimming cost V 5 bases and J 4 bases, with 20 bases left between them. This CDR3 region has 16 residues. Germline V gives CDR1 MNHEY, CDR2 SMNVEV (reference sequence). Data came from immunoSEQ multiplex PCR; TCRdb stores just in-frame clones and leaves some out. The sample has 120,000 or so clones, roughly 90% seen once. The receptor's source is a man between 18 and 35 years old in good health. This rearrangement joins TRBV27 to TRBJ1-2; D remains unclear. Sequenced material: blood. CDR3 region: CASSRTSPGRTYGYTF. For the CDR3, the DNA is TGTGCCAGCAGTCGTACCTCGCCGGGCAGAACCTATGGCTACACCTTC.